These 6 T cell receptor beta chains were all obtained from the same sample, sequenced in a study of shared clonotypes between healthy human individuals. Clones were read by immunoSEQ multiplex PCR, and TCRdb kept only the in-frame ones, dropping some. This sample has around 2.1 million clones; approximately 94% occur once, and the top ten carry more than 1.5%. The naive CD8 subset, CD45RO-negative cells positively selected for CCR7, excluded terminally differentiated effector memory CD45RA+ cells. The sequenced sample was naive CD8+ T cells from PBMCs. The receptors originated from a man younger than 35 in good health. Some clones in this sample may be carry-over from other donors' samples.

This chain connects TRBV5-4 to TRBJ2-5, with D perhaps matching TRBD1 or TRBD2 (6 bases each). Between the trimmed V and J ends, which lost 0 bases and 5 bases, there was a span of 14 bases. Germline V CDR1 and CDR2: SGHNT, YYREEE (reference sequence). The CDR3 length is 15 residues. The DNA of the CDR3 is TGTGCCAGCAGCTTGGTAGGGGGGTTATCCGAGACCCAGTACTTC. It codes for CASSLVGGLSETQYF.

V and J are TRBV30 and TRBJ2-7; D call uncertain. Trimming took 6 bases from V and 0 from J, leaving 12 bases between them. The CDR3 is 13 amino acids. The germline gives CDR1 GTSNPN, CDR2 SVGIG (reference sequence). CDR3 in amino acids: CACYLHSSYEQYF. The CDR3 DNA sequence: TGTGCCTGCTACCTACATAGCTCCTACGAGCAGTACTTC. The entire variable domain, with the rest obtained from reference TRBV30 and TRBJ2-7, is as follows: SQTIHQWPATLVQPVGSPLSLECTVEGTSNPNLYWYRQAAGRGLQLLFYSVGIGQISSEVPQNLSASRPQDRQFILSSKKLLLSDSGFYLCACYLHSSYEQYFGPGTRLTVT.

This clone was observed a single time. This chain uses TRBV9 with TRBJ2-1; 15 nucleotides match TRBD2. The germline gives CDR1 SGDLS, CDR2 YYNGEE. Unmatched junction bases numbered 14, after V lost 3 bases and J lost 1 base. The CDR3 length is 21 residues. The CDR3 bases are TGTGCCAGCAGCGACGGGGACCGGTGGACTAGCGGGAGGGGGTCCTACAATGAGCAGTTCTTC. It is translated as CASSDGDRWTSGRGSYNEQFF.

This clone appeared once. CDR3 protein: CAWNPPDPLTYTYEQYF. The CDR3 region has the DNA TGTGCCTGGAACCCCCCGGACCCGTTAACTTACACCTACGAGCAGTACTTC. The chain links TRBV30 to TRBJ2-5; no clear D. The J call may be faulty, since TRBJ2-7 better matches the DNA end. The CDR3 is 17 residues long. Germline CDR1 and CDR2: GTSNPN and SVGIG (reference sequence).

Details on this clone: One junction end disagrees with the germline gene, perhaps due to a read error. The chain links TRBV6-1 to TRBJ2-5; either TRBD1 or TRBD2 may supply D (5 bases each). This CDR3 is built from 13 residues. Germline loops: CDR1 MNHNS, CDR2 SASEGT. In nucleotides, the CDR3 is TGTGCCAGCAGGATGGGACGCGGAGAGGCCCAGTACTTC. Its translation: CASRMGRGEAQYF.

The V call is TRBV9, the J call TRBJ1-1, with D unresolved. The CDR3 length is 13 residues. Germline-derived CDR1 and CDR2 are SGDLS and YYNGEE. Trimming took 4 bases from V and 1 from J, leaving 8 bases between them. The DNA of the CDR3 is TGTGCCAGCAGCCTCGGAAAGAACACTGAAGCTTTCTTT. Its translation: CASSLGKNTEAFF.